This T cell receptor (beta chain) was identified during a study of early T cells in non-severe SARS-CoV-2 infection. The wider study: The authors sequenced bulk RNA from unsorted whole blood, leaving chains unpaired.

Attachment of unique molecular identifiers to individual cDNA molecules was performed. TCRdb re-derived calls from the 5' RACE reads in MiXCR, one entry per CDR3 protein. The profile shows 55,000 to 75,000 distinct CDR3 sequences, over 8% of them singletons. This clonotype was observed many times. Its target is not known. The CDR3 consists of 15 residues. Germline values: CDR1 SGHTA, CDR2 FQGNSA. Trimming shortened V by 0 bases and J by 5 bases, and 11 bases separated the two germline ends. Points from the study as a whole: Using VDJdb, the matching emphasized anti-spike CD8 responses while missing private and CD4 specificities.

The receptor was isolated from an adult who was a healthcare worker with PCR-confirmed SARS-CoV-2 infection or an uninfected control (not recorded which). The sequenced sample was whole blood, obtained at baseline. The chain is built from TRBV7-2 and TRBJ2-4; D is possibly TRBD2 (7 bases). CDR3 residues: CASSLAWGGQNIQYF. Written as DNA, the CDR3 is TGTGCCAGCAGCTTAGCGTGGGGGGGCCAAAACATTCAGTACTTC.